The clone carrying this TCR beta chain showed up just a few times. What it binds is not known. The whole isolated RNA underwent reverse transcription, so sequencing captured expressed TCRB transcripts. Clones were read by immunoSEQ multiplex PCR, and TCRdb kept only the in-frame ones, dropping some. The sample holds about 650,000 clones, roughly an eighth seen once. These data come from a study of beta chain features in type 1 diabetes. Overall study context: Cells sorted and examined across all samples totaled more than 90,000,000.

Points from the study as a whole: cDNA-based sequencing might over-represent cells highly expressing TCR. Type 1 diabetes patients had moderately but significantly shorter TCRB CDR3s in all four CD4+ subsets.

CD4+ cells of the naive, central memory, regulatory and stem cell-like memory types were sorted via CD45RO/CCR7/CD25/CD127/CD95/CD27. The CDR3 contains 16 residues. Germline trimming cut 4 bases from V and 2 bases from J; bases unmatched to any gene: 4. From germline, CDR1 is MDHEN and CDR2 SYDVKM. The source of this sequence is a man aged 30-40 years with type 1 diabetes. V is TRBV28 and J is TRBJ2-1; 11 bases match TRBD2. The sample consisted of naive CD4+ T cells from blood. CDR3 sequence: CASSSRLAGPYNEQFF. CDR3 nucleotides: TGTGCCAGCAGTTCCCGACTAGCGGGACCCTACAATGAGCAGTTCTTC.